The clone carrying this T cell receptor beta chain has just a few counts. The target antigen is unknown. This sample stems from a study of response to subunit inactivated influenza vaccine. Looked up from germline, CDR1 is MNHNS and CDR2 is SASEGT. CDR3 length equals 18 residues. V was pared by 6 bases and J by 1 base, with 16 bases of the junction left unmatched. From the RT-PCR reads, TCRdb called clonotypes with MiXCR, one entry per CDR3 protein. The sample lists hundreds of thousands of distinct CDR3 sequences; 12% to 15% were seen once. General study points: Each seasonal influenza vaccination recruits few new T cells, the authors suggested.

This TCR was sampled from a man in his fifties who received an inactivated influenza vaccine. This chain joins TRBV6-1 and TRBJ2-7; 9 nucleotides match TRBD2. The material was PBMCs from blood, obtained 14 days before vaccination. Here the CDR3 reads CASRPRSSTSGLSYEQYF. The CDR3 bases are TGTGCCAGCAGGCCACGATCCTCGACTAGCGGACTTTCCTACGAGCAGTACTTC.